These T cell receptor beta chains were read from a single sample in a study of graft-versus-host responses after intestinal transplantation. Their recognized antigens are unknown. Sequenced by immunoSEQ multiplex PCR; TCRdb stores in-frame clones only, minus some. The sample records tens of thousands of clones, approximately 95% being singletons. The sample was unstimulated CD8+ T cells sorted from spleen or lymph node cells, taken before transplant. The receptors derive from a human donor who was the organ donor for an intestinal transplant. Both conserved end residues are part of each CDR3. D genes are given only for firm matches. Clone size is shown for a subset of rows, as once, few, many or a class of expanded clone.

j_gene: TRBJ2-7; d_gene: TRBD2; abundance: NA; v_gene: TRBV9; CDR3nt: TGTGCCAGCAGTGCTAGCGGGGTGGGGGAGCAGTACTTC; CDR3aa: CASSASGVGEQYF
j_gene: TRBJ2-3; d_gene: TRBD1; abundance: once; v_gene: TRBV10-3; CDR3nt: TGTGCCATCAGCCTGGACAGGGGAGGTTTGTCTGCAGATACGCAGTATTTT; CDR3aa: CAISLDRGGLSADTQYF
j_gene: TRBJ2-7; d_gene: TRBD1; abundance: NA; v_gene: TRBV11-2; CDR3nt: TGTGCCAGCAGCTCGGACAGGGACGAGCAGTACTTC; CDR3aa: CASSSDRDEQYF
j_gene: TRBJ1-1; d_gene: NA; abundance: NA; v_gene: TRBV11-2; CDR3nt: TGTGCCAGCAGCTTAGGGGTCGGGTCGGGGCCAAAGAACACTGAAGCTTTCTTT; CDR3aa: CASSLGVGSGPKNTEAFF
j_gene: TRBJ1-2; d_gene: NA; abundance: once; v_gene: TRBV7-3; CDR3nt: TGTGCCAGCAGCCGCTTAGAGATCTATGGCTACACCTTC; CDR3aa: CASSRLEIYGYTF
j_gene: TRBJ2-7; d_gene: TRBD1; abundance: NA; v_gene: TRBV28; CDR3nt: TGTGCCAGCAGCCCTATTCGATGGACAGGGACCTACGAGCAGTACTTC; CDR3aa: CASSPIRWTGTYEQYF
j_gene: TRBJ1-1; d_gene: NA; abundance: NA; v_gene: TRBV4-2; CDR3nt: TGTGCCAGCAGCCAAGGCACAGGAACTGAAGCTTTCTTT; CDR3aa: CASSQGTGTEAFF
j_gene: TRBJ2-7; d_gene: NA; abundance: NA; v_gene: TRBV7-9; CDR3nt: TGTGCCAGCAGCCAAAAAACAGGGACCATGGACGAGCAGTACTTC; CDR3aa: CASSQKTGTMDEQYF
j_gene: TRBJ1-1; d_gene: NA; abundance: NA; v_gene: TRBV5-4; CDR3nt: TGTGCCAGCAGCTTGGGCACTGAAGCTTTCTTT; CDR3aa: CASSLGTEAFF
j_gene: TRBJ1-5; d_gene: NA; abundance: NA; v_gene: TRBV7-6; CDR3nt: TGTGCCAGCAGCTCCGGTGAGGGTAATCAGCCCCAGCATTTT; CDR3aa: CASSSGEGNQPQHF
j_gene: TRBJ2-7; d_gene: TRBD2; abundance: NA; v_gene: TRBV9; CDR3nt: TGTGCCAGCAGCCCCGGACTAGAGAACTACGAGCAGTACTTC; CDR3aa: CASSPGLENYEQYF
j_gene: TRBJ1-4; d_gene: NA; abundance: NA; v_gene: TRBV18; CDR3nt: TGTGCCAGCTCACCGGAATGGGGCGGAGATGAAAAACTGTTTTTT; CDR3aa: CASSPEWGGDEKLFF
j_gene: TRBJ1-2; d_gene: TRBD1; abundance: NA; v_gene: TRBV19; CDR3nt: TGTGCCAGTACCCCTCGGGTGGAGGGGGCTTTGTATGGCTACACCTTC; CDR3aa: CASTPRVEGALYGYTF
j_gene: TRBJ2-7; d_gene: NA; abundance: once; v_gene: TRBV5-8; CDR3nt: TGTGCCAGCAGCTTGGTCGTAGGGCAGGGGATATACGAGCAGTACTTC; CDR3aa: CASSLVVGQGIYEQYF
j_gene: TRBJ2-1; d_gene: NA; abundance: NA; v_gene: TRBV28; CDR3nt: TGTGCCAGCAGTTTCCCCCGTTGGGGGGGCCAAGGCATAGGGGGTGAGCAGTTCTTC; CDR3aa: CASSFPRWGGQGIGGEQFF
j_gene: TRBJ2-7; d_gene: NA; abundance: once; v_gene: TRBV5-8; CDR3nt: TGTGCCAGCAGCCTCTCGGGGGCCTACGAGCAGTACTTC; CDR3aa: CASSLSGAYEQYF
j_gene: TRBJ1-5; d_gene: NA; abundance: NA; v_gene: TRBV6-5; CDR3nt: TGTGCCAGCAGTTACGGGATAGGGGGCAATCAGCCCCAGCATTTT; CDR3aa: CASSYGIGGNQPQHF
j_gene: TRBJ2-5; d_gene: NA; abundance: NA; v_gene: TRBV6-6; CDR3nt: TGTGCCAGCAGTTACGCGGAGACCCAGTACTTC; CDR3aa: CASSYAETQYF
j_gene: TRBJ1-5; d_gene: NA; abundance: NA; v_gene: TRBV6-1; CDR3nt: TGTGCCAGCAGTGAAGCCGGGGGCAGCAATCAGCCCCAGCATTTT; CDR3aa: CASSEAGGSNQPQHF
j_gene: TRBJ1-2; d_gene: TRBD1; abundance: NA; v_gene: TRBV27; CDR3nt: TGTGCCAGCAGTTTAGGACAGGACTATGGCTACACCTTC; CDR3aa: CASSLGQDYGYTF
j_gene: TRBJ1-1; d_gene: NA; abundance: NA; v_gene: TRBV29-1; CDR3nt: TGCAGCGCTGTCTGGGACACTGAAGCTTTCTTT; CDR3aa: CSAVWDTEAFF
j_gene: TRBJ1-5; d_gene: TRBD1; abundance: NA; v_gene: TRBV19; CDR3nt: TGTGCCAGTAGTATAAACCCCTGGACAGGGGGCGAACAGCCCCAGCATTTT; CDR3aa: CASSINPWTGGEQPQHF
j_gene: TRBJ2-7; d_gene: NA; abundance: NA; v_gene: TRBV4-1; CDR3nt: TGCGCCAGCAGCCAGGGTGGGGCCATGGGAACCTACGAGCAGTACTTC; CDR3aa: CASSQGGAMGTYEQYF
j_gene: TRBJ2-1; d_gene: NA; abundance: NA; v_gene: TRBV2; CDR3nt: TGTGCCAGCAGTGAGACGCCAAGCTCCTACAATGAGCAGTTCTTC; CDR3aa: CASSETPSSYNEQFF
j_gene: TRBJ1-6; d_gene: TRBD1; abundance: NA; v_gene: TRBV27; CDR3nt: TGTGCCAGCAGTCCCAGACAGGGTTATGCTTCACCCCTCCACTTT; CDR3aa: CASSPRQGYASPLHF
j_gene: TRBJ1-3; d_gene: NA; abundance: NA; v_gene: TRBV30; CDR3nt: TGTGCCTGGAGTGTAGGCTGGGGGGGGATTGGAAACACCATATATTTT; CDR3aa: CAWSVGWGGIGNTIYF
j_gene: TRBJ2-5; d_gene: TRBD1; abundance: NA; v_gene: TRBV28; CDR3nt: TGTGCCAGCAGGGGTCGGTGGCAGGGGGCTGGCGAGACCCAGTACTTC; CDR3aa: CASRGRWQGAGETQYF
j_gene: TRBJ1-1; d_gene: NA; abundance: NA; v_gene: TRBV27; CDR3nt: TGTGCCAGCAGTTATAGTTCCACGGTTGAAGCTTTCTTT; CDR3aa: CASSYSSTVEAFF
j_gene: TRBJ2-7; d_gene: TRBD2; abundance: NA; v_gene: TRBV7-8; CDR3nt: TGTGCCAGCAGCCTCAAACTAGCGGGGAATAATTACGAGCAGTACTTC; CDR3aa: CASSLKLAGNNYEQYF
j_gene: TRBJ1-1; d_gene: NA; abundance: NA; v_gene: TRBV6-5; CDR3nt: TGTGCCAGCAGTTACTCGACCCGGACTGAAGCTTTCTTT; CDR3aa: CASSYSTRTEAFF
j_gene: TRBJ1-1; d_gene: NA; abundance: NA; v_gene: TRBV25-1; CDR3nt: TGTGCCAGCAGTGAGTCAGCCGAAATGAACACTGAAGCTTTCTTT; CDR3aa: CASSESAEMNTEAFF
j_gene: TRBJ1-1; d_gene: NA; abundance: NA; v_gene: TRBV11-1; CDR3nt: TGTGCCAGCAGCTTAGCCGGGGAGGGTGAAGCTTTCTTT; CDR3aa: CASSLAGEGEAFF